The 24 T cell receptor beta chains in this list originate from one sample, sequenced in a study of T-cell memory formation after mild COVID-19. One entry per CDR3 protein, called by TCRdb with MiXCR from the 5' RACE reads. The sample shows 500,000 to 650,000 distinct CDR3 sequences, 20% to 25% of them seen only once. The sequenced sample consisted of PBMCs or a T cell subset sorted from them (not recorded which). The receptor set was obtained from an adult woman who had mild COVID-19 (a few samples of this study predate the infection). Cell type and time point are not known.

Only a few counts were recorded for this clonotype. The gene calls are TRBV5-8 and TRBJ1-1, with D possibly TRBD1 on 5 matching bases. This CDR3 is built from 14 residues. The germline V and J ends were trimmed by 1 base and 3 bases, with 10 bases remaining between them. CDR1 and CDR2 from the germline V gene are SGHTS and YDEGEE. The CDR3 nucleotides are TGTGCCAGCAGCTTGACAGGATTTTACACTGAAGCTTTCTTT. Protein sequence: CASSLTGFYTEAFF.

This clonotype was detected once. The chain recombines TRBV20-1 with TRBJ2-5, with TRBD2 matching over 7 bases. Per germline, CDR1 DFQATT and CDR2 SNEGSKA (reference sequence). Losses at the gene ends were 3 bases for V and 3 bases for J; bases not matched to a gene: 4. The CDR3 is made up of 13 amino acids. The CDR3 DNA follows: TGCAGTGCTAGCGGACTAGTGGAAGAGACCCAGTACTTC. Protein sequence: CSASGLVEETQYF.

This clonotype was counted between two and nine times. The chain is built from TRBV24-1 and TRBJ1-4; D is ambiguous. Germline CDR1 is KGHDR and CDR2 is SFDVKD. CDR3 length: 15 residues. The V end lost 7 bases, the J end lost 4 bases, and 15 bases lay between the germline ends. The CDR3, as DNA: TGTGCCACCAGAGACCCCCAGCCCCATAATGAAAAACTGTTTTTT. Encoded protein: CATRDPQPHNEKLFF.

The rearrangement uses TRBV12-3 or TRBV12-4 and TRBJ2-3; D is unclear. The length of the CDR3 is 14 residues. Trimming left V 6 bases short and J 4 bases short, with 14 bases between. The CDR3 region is CASRWSFGADTQYF. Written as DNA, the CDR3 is TGTGCCAGCAGATGGAGCTTCGGTGCAGATACGCAGTATTTT.

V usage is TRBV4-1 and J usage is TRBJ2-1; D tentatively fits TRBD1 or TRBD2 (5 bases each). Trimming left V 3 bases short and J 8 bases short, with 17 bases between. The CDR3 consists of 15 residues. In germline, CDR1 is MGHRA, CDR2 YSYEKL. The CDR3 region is CASSHPPSGRYEQFF. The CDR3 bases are TGCGCCAGCAGCCACCCTCCTTCGGGACGGTATGAGCAGTTCTTC.

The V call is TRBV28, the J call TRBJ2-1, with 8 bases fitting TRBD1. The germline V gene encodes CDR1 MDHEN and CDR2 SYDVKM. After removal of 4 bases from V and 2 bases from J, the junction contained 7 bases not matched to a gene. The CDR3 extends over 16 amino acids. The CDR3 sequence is CASSSPGTGTYNEQFF. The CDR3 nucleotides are TGTGCCAGCAGTTCACCCGGGACAGGCACCTACAATGAGCAGTTCTTC.

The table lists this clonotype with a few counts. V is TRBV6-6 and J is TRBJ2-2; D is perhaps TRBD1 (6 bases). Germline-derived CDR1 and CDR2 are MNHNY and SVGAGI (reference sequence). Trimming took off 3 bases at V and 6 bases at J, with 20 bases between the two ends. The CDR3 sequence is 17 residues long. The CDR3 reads CASSYQGRGRAAGELFF. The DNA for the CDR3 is TGTGCCAGCAGTTATCAGGGCAGGGGAAGGGCGGCCGGGGAGCTGTTTTTT.

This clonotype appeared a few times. The CDR3 nucleotides read TGTGCCAGCAGCAAGTCGGAGGTTTCATACGAGCAGTACTTC. Its protein is CASSKSEVSYEQYF. The gene calls are TRBV5-5 and TRBJ2-7; D is possibly TRBD2 (5 bases). Per germline, CDR1 SGHKS and CDR2 YYEKEE (reference sequence). The CDR3 has 14 amino acids. The ends were cut back, 4 bases at V and 4 bases at J, with 15 bases in the middle.

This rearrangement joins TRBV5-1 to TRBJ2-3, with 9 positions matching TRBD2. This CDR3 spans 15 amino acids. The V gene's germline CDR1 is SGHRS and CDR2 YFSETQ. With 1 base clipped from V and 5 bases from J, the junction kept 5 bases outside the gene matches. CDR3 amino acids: CASSLSSGREDTQYF. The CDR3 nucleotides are TGCGCCAGCAGCTTGAGTAGCGGGAGAGAAGATACGCAGTATTTT.

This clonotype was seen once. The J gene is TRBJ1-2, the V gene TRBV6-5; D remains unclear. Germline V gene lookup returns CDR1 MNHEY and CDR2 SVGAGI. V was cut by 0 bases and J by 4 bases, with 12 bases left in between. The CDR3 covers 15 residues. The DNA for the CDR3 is TGTGCCAGCAGTTACTCCCCTCCGGGAGTCTATGGCTACACCTTC. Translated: CASSYSPPGVYGYTF.

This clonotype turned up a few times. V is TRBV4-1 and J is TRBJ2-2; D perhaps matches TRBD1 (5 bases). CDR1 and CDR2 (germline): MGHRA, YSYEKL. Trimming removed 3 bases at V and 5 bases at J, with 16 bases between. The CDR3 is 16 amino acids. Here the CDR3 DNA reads TGCGCCAGCAGCCACGAGGCGCCAGGGTATACCGGGGAGCTGTTTTTT. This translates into CASSHEAPGYTGELFF.

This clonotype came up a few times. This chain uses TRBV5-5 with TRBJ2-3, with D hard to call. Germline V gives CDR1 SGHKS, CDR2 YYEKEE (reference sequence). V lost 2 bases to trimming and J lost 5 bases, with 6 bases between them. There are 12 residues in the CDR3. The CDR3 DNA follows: TGTGCCAGCAGCTTACTTGTAGATACGCAGTATTTT. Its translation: CASSLLVDTQYF.

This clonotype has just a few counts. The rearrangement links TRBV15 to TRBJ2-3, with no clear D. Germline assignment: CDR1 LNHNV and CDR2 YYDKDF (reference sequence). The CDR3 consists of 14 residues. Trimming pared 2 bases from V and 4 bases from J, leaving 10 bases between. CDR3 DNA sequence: TGTGCCACCAGCAGATCGCGCGCGGCAGATACGCAGTATTTT. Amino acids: CATSRSRAADTQYF.

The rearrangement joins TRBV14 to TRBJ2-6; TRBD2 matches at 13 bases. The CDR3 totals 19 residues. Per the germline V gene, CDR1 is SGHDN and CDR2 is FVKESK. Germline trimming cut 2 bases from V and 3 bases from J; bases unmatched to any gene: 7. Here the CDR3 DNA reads TGTGCCAGCAGCCAATTCGGACTAGCGGGAGCTCATGGGGCCAACGTCCTGACTTTC. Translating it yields CASSQFGLAGAHGANVLTF. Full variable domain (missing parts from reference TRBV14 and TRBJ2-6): EAGVTQFPSHSVIEKGQTVTLRCDPISGHDNLYWYRRVMGKEIKFLLHFVKESKQDESGMPNNRFLAERTGGTYSTLKVQPAELEDSGVYFCASSQFGLAGAHGANVLTFGAGSRLTVL.

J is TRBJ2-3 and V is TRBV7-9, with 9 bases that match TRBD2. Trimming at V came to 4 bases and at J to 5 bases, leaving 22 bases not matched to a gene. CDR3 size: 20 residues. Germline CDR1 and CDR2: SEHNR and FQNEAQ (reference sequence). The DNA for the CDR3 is TGTGCCAGCAGCTCTCGGATTGGAGGGCGTAGCGGGAGTAGAGGAGATACGCAGTATTTT. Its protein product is CASSSRIGGRSGSRGDTQYF. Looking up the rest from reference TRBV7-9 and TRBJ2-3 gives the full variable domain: DTGVSQNPRHKITKRGQNVTFRCDPISEHNRLYWYRQTLGQGPEFLTYFQNEAQLEKSRLLSDRFSAERPKGSFSTLEIQRTEQGDSAMYLCASSSRIGGRSGSRGDTQYFGPGTRLTVL.

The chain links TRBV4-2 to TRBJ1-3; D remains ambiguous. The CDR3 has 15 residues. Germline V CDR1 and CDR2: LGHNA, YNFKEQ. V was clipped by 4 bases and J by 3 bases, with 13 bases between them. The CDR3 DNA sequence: TGTGCCAGCAGCCCTCGTATCGGGTTTGGAAACACCATATATTTT. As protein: CASSPRIGFGNTIYF.

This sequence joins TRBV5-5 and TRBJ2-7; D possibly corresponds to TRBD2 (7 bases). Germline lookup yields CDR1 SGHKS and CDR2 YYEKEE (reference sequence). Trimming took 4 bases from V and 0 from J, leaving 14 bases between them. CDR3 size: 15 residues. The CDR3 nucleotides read TGTGCCAGCAGCCCGGGGGGCGACAACTCCTACGAGCAGTACTTC. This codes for CASSPGGDNSYEQYF.

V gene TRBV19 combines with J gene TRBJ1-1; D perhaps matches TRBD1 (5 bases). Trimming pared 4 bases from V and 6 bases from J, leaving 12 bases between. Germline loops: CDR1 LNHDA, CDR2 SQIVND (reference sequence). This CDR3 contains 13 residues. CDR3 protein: CASSKLSGAEAFF. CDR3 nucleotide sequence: TGTGCCAGTAGTAAACTTTCGGGGGCTGAAGCTTTCTTT.

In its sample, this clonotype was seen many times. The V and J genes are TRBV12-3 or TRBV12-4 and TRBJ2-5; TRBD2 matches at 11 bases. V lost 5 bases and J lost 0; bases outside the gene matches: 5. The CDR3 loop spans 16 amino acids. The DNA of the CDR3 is TGTGCCAGCAGTCGAGGGACTAGCGGAAACCAAGAGACCCAGTACTTC. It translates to CASSRGTSGNQETQYF.

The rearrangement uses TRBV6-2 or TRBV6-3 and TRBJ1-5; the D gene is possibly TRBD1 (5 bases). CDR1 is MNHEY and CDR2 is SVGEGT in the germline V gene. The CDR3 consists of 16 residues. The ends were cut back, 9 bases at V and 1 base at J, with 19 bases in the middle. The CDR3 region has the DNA TGTGCCAGTACGACCCAAGGGGCCGGGAGCAATCAGCCCCAGCATTTT. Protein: CASTTQGAGSNQPQHF.

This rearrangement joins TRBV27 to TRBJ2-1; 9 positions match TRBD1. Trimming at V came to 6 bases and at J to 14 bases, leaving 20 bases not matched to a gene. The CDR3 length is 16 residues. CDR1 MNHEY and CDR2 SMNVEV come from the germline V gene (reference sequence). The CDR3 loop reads CASSWTGAQASFGEFF. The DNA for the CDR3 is TGTGCCAGCAGCTGGACAGGGGCCCAGGCATCATTTGGGGAGTTCTTC.

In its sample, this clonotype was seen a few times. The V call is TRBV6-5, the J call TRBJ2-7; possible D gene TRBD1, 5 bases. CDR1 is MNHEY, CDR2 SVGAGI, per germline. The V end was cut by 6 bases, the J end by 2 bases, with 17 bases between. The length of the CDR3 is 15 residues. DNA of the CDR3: TGTGCCAGCAGATATTTGGCGGACAAGGCCTACGAGCAGTACTTC. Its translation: CASRYLADKAYEQYF.

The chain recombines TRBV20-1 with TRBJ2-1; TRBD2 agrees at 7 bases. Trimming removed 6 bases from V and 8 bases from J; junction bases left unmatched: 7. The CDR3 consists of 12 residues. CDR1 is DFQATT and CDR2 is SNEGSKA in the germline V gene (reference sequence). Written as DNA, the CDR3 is TGCAGTGCCCACGGACTAGGTGATGAGCAGTTCTTC. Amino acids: CSAHGLGDEQFF.

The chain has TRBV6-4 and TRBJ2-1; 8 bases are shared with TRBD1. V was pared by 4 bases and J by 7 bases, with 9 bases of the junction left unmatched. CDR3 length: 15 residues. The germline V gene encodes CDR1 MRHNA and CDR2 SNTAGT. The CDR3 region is CASSGRQGARNEQFF. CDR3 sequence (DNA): TGTGCCAGCAGTGGGAGGCAGGGGGCGCGGAATGAGCAGTTCTTC.